This is a list of T cell receptor beta chains from one sample in a study of regulatory T cells in long-lasting Graves disease. TCRdb re-called the multiplex PCR reads with MiXCR, one entry per CDR3 protein. Of 350,000 to 500,000 distinct CDR3 sequences in the sample, roughly 15% were seen once. The sample was also linked to a second study, of T cells in Graves' hyperthyroidism and ophthalmopathy.

This sample comprised peripheral blood mononuclear cells (PBMCs), obtained at new diagnosis, from a patient treated with antithyroid drugs. The receptor source for this set is a woman between 18 and 29 years old with Graves disease. Both conserved end residues are trimmed from each CDR3. The listing skips clone size in some rows; elsewhere it reads once, few, many or a size class.

len	v_gene	j_gene	abundance	CDR3aa
11	TRBV2	TRBJ1-1	many	ASTRHTNTEAF
14	TRBV20-1	TRBJ2-1	NA	SASHRLAGGADEQF
11	TRBV7-9	TRBJ2-1	NA	ASSLARGVEQF
8	TRBV29-1	TRBJ1-1	NA	SGGGTEAF
11	TRBV29-1	TRBJ2-3	many	SVSMESTDTQY
11	TRBV6-2/TRBV6-3	TRBJ1-1	many	ASSHGRVTEAF
13	TRBV2	TRBJ2-5	many	ASSRTGEPQETQY
13	TRBV2	TRBJ1-5	many	ASKGTAYSNQPQH
13	TRBV6-1	TRBJ2-6	NA	ASSRTGLGANVLT
12	TRBV7-2	TRBJ1-1	many	ASSLGPGNTEAF
11	TRBV28	TRBJ2-1	many	ASNLAGGNEQF
11	TRBV7-6	TRBJ2-1	many	ASSPGQYNEQF
9	TRBV30	TRBJ2-7	many	AWTDSGEQY
15	TRBV6-4	TRBJ2-1	NA	ASSVSSGGSSYNEQF
11	TRBV12-3/TRBV12-4	TRBJ1-2	many	ASSPGRNYGYT
13	TRBV7-8	TRBJ2-5	few	ASSLASGSAETQY
14	TRBV4-3	TRBJ2-3	NA	ASSQEGASGTDTQY
13	TRBV28	TRBJ1-6	NA	ASSLSGQYNSPLH
13	TRBV6-1	TRBJ2-7	NA	ASRLRTSGVYEQY
12	TRBV18	TRBJ1-1	few	ASSLFRENTEAF
13	TRBV12-3/TRBV12-4	TRBJ2-4	NA	ASSSLRDSENIQY
14	TRBV5-1	TRBJ2-7	NA	ASSLPGLAGANEQY
13	TRBV28	TRBJ2-7	NA	ASGGTGTAAYEQY
13	TRBV14	TRBJ1-1	NA	ASSQSGGKGTEAF
11	TRBV10-1	TRBJ2-1	few	ASSLGRGSWQF
12	TRBV12-3/TRBV12-4	TRBJ1-4	NA	ASTQTGPLEKLF
11	TRBV6-1	TRBJ2-2	many	ASSKVGTGELF
13	TRBV2	TRBJ2-4	many	ASWNPGQGLDIQY
12	TRBV28	TRBJ1-2	many	ASSLWGGFYGYT
11	TRBV14	TRBJ2-5	many	ASSRTGIATQY
12	TRBV5-1	TRBJ1-1	many	ASSLQGADTEAF
14	TRBV25-1	TRBJ2-4	few	ASTLRRTLAKNIQY
12	TRBV20-1	TRBJ1-5	many	SARETGFGQPQH
12	TRBV7-9	TRBJ2-5	many	ASSASGRGETQY
14	TRBV7-9	TRBJ2-1	many	ASSLIRWGATHEQF
14	TRBV6-1	TRBJ1-6	few	ASIDREGSYNSPLH
13	TRBV18	TRBJ1-5	NA	ASSQRQSQNQPQH
14	TRBV9	TRBJ1-2	few	ASSASNGQGDYGYT